This TCR beta chain originates from a study of patients and donors after allogeneic stem cell transplantation. CDR3 length: 13 residues. Trimming cost V 3 bases and J 1 base, with 9 bases left between them. Germline V lookup: CDR1 DFQATT, CDR2 SNEGSKA (reference sequence). TCRdb called the RT-PCR reads again in MiXCR, with one record for every CDR3 protein. The data show about a million distinct CDR3 sequences, roughly 17% seen once. This chain uses TRBV20-1 with TRBJ1-2, with D possibly TRBD1 on 5 matching bases. Material for sequencing was blood, either unsorted or a sorted T cell fraction (not recorded which). The clonotype comes from a human donor who was either an allogeneic HSCT recipient or a stem cell or donor lymphocyte infusion donor (not recorded which). It is not recorded whose cells these are; they may come from a transplant donor. The CDR3 sequence: CSASAGINYGYTF. The CDR3, as DNA: TGCAGTGCTAGTGCAGGGATTAACTATGGCTACACCTTC.